A single sample is the source of the 5 T cell receptor beta chains below, sequenced in a study of cytomegalovirus exposure and HLA in healthy donors. The PCR used 60 Vbeta and 13 Jbeta primers. The method was immunoSEQ multiplex PCR; TCRdb's version includes in-frame clones alone and lacks a portion of them. The table includes some 120,000 clones, 80% detected once. Sequencing used PBMCs. All receptors come from a man in his forties in good health and CMV-seronegative.

This chain links TRBV5-8 with TRBJ2-5, with a weak D call TRBD2 (7 bases). Trimming removed 4 bases at V and 0 bases at J, with 13 bases between. Germline CDR1 and CDR2: SGHTS and YDEGEE. There are 15 residues in the CDR3. CDR3 sequence reads: CASSGGGVYQETQYF. Here the CDR3 DNA reads TGTGCCAGCAGCGGAGGGGGGGTGTACCAAGAGACCCAGTACTTC.

CDR3 sequence (DNA): TGCGCCAGCAGCGGACCGGGACAGGGACGTCCGGGGGGCTCCTACAATGAGCAGTTCTTC. Protein: CASSGPGQGRPGGSYNEQFF. The rearrangement uses TRBV5-1 and TRBJ2-1; 9 bases match TRBD1. Trimming removed 4 bases from V and 0 bases from J; junction bases left unmatched: 17. Germline assignment: CDR1 SGHRS and CDR2 YFSETQ. The length of the CDR3 is 20 residues.

The sample holds one count of this clone. This sequence joins TRBV27 and TRBJ2-5; 7 nucleotides align to TRBD2. The V and J ends lost 4 bases and 1 base, in that order; junction bases with no gene match: 3. The CDR3 is made up of 14 amino acids. Germline CDR1 reads MNHEY; CDR2 reads SMNVEV (reference sequence). The CDR3, as DNA: TGTGCCAGCAGTTCACTAGCGATCCAAGAGACCCAGTACTTC. This encodes CASSSLAIQETQYF.

The genes are TRBV6-5 and TRBJ1-1; 8 nucleotides line up with TRBD1. The CDR3 totals 13 residues. Germline trimming cut 5 bases from V and 4 bases from J; bases unmatched to any gene: 3. CDR1 is MNHEY and CDR2 is SVGAGI in the germline V gene. The CDR3 is CASSKTGGTEAFF. The CDR3 DNA reads as TGTGCCAGCAGTAAAACAGGGGGCACTGAAGCTTTCTTT.

The CDR3 nucleotides are TGTGCCAGCGGTCGGAGTAACAATGAGCAGTTCTTC. Translated, it gives CASGRSNNEQFF. V usage is TRBV6-5 and J usage is TRBJ2-1, with D unclear. The germline V gene encodes CDR1 MNHEY and CDR2 SVGAGI. Deletions cut 8 bases from V and 5 bases from J, with 10 bases between. This CDR3 has 12 amino acids.